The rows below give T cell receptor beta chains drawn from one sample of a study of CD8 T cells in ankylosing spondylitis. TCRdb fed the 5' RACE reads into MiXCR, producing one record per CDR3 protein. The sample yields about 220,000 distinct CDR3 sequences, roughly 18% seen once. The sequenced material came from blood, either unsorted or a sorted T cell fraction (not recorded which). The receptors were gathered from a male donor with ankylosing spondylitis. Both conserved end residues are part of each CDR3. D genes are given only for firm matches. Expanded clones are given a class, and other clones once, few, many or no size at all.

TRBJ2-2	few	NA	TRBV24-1	TGTGCCACCAGCGTTTCTCGGACCGGGGAGCTGTTTTTT	CATSVSRTGELFF
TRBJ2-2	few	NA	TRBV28	TGTGCCAGCACCCCGTTTGGACAGCCGAACACCGGGGAGCTGTTTTTT	CASTPFGQPNTGELFF
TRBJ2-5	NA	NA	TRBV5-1	TGCGCCAGCAGCTTGGGGACCGTCCTCGGGGAGACCCAGTACTTC	CASSLGTVLGETQYF
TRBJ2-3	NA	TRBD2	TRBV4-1	TGCGCCAGCAGCTCCCGGACTAGCGGGAACACAGATACGCAGTATTTT	CASSSRTSGNTDTQYF
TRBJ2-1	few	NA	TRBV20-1	TGCAGTGCTAGCCAGCGTTACTCCTACAATGAGCAGTTCTTC	CSASQRYSYNEQFF
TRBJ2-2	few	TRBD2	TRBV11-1	TGTGCCAGCAGCTTCTCTAAAGGACTAGCGGGGGGAGCGAACACCGGGGAGCTGTTTTTT	CASSFSKGLAGGANTGELFF
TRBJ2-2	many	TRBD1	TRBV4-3	TGCGCCAGCAGCCCGCCCCGGGACAGTCCGAACACCGGGGAGCTGTTTTTT	CASSPPRDSPNTGELFF
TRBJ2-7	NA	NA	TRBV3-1	TGTGCCAGCAGCCAAGACTACTCCTCTACCACCTACGAGCAGTACTTC	CASSQDYSSTTYEQYF
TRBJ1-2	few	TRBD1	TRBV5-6	TGTGCCAGCAGCGGACAGGGGGCCTATGGCTACACCTTC	CASSGQGAYGYTF
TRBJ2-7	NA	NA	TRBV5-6	TGTGCCAGCAGCTGGTCCACAGCCTACGAGCAGTACTTC	CASSWSTAYEQYF
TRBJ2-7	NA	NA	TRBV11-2	TGTGCCAGCAGCTTTCCTGGGCAGACACGACCTAACGAGCAGTACTTC	CASSFPGQTRPNEQYF
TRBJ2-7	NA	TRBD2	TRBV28	TGTGCCAGCAGTGGGGCGGGAGAAAGACCCTACGAGCAGTACTTC	CASSGAGERPYEQYF
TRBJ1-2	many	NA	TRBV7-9	TGTGCCAGCAGCTCCGGACAGCGCTATGGCTACACCTTC	CASSSGQRYGYTF
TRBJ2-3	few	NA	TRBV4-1	TGCGCCAGCAGCCAGGGCTTTAACTGGAGCCCCACAGATACGCAGTATTTT	CASSQGFNWSPTDTQYF
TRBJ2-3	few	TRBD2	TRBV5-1	TGCGCCAGCAGCTTGGCCAGCGGGGGGCGGGATACGCAGTATTTT	CASSLASGGRDTQYF
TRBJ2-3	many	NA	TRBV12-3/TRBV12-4	TGTGCCAGCAGTTTCCAGGGGGGGATGGATACGCAGTATTTT	CASSFQGGMDTQYF
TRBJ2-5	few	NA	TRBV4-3	TGCGCCAGCAGCTCCAGGGACACAATGAAAGAGACCCAGTACTTC	CASSSRDTMKETQYF
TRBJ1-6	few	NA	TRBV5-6	TGTGCCAGCAGCTTGCTTGGGGCCTATAATTCACCCCTCCACTTT	CASSLLGAYNSPLHF
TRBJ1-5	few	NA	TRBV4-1	TGCGCCAGCAGCCATCCCCCGGCAAATCAGCCCCAGCATTTT	CASSHPPANQPQHF
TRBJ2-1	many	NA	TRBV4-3	TGCGCCAGCAGCCAAGTCCTCGGTGAGCAGTTCTTC	CASSQVLGEQFF
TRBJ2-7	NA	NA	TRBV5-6	TGTGCCAGCAGCTTGGGTGGTGGAGGAGGCTACGAGCAGTACTTC	CASSLGGGGGYEQYF
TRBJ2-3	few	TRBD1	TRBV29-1	TGCAGCGTCACAGGACAGGGGGACCCAGATACGCAGTATTTT	CSVTGQGDPDTQYF
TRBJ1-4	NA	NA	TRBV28	TGTGCCAGCAGTTCGGACCCGGGGACGCATGAAAAACTGTTTTTT	CASSSDPGTHEKLFF
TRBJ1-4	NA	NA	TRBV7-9	TGTGCCAGCAGCTTAAGGGCGACCGGGCGTAATGAAAAACTGTTTTTT	CASSLRATGRNEKLFF
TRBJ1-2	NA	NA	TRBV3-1	TGTGCCAGCAGCCAAACCTCGAGTGACTATGGCTACACCTTC	CASSQTSSDYGYTF
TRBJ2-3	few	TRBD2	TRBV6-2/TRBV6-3	TGTGCCAGCAGTTACATTGCGGGAGGGCCTGGAGATACGCAGTATTTT	CASSYIAGGPGDTQYF
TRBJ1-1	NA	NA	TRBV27	TGTGCCAGCAGTTTAGGGGGGCCGGGGGGGACTGAAGCTTTCTTT	CASSLGGPGGTEAFF
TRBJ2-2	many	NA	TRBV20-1	TGCAGTGCCACTCCCACCGGGACTCCCGTGACCGGGGAGCTGTTTTTT	CSATPTGTPVTGELFF
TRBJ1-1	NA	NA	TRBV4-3	TGCGCCAGCAGCCACCACGAGAACACTGAAGCTTTCTTT	CASSHHENTEAFF
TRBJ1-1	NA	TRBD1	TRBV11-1	TGTGCCAGCAGCCCGTCCCGGGACAGCATCCGATCCAACGGGCCTGAAGCTTTCTTT	CASSPSRDSIRSNGPEAFF
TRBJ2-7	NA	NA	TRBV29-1	TGCAGCGTACAGACAGGTACCTACGAGCAGTACTTC	CSVQTGTYEQYF
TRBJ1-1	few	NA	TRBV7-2	TGTGCCAGCAGCTTGCGAGGGGTCTGGATCACTGAAGCTTTCTTT	CASSLRGVWITEAFF
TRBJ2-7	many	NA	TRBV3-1	TGTGCCAGCAGCCAAGATTGGTTCGGGCAGGGGTTCAACGAGCAGTACTTC	CASSQDWFGQGFNEQYF
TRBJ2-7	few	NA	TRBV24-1	TGTGCCACCAGTGATTCAAGACTCCACGAGCAGTACTTC	CATSDSRLHEQYF
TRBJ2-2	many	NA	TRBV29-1	TGCAGCGGTAGACAGGTTTCCGGGGAGCTGTTTTTT	CSGRQVSGELFF
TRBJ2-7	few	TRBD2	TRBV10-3	TGTGCCATCAGTGAGGTGGCGGGAGGGCCGTGGCAGTACTTC	CAISEVAGGPWQYF
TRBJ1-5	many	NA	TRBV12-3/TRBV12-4	TGTGCCAGCAGTCCCTATAGCAATCAGCCCCAGCATTTT	CASSPYSNQPQHF
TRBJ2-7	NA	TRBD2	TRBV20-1	TGCAGTGTGGCAGGGACTAGCGGGAGGGTCTCCTACGAGCAGTACTTC	CSVAGTSGRVSYEQYF
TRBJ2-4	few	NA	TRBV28	TGTGCCCACGGGGAGGACAAAAACATTCAGTACTTC	CAHGEDKNIQYF
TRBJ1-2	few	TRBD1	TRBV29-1	TGCAGCGCCAGAGGGACAGGGGACTATGGCTACACCTTC	CSARGTGDYGYTF